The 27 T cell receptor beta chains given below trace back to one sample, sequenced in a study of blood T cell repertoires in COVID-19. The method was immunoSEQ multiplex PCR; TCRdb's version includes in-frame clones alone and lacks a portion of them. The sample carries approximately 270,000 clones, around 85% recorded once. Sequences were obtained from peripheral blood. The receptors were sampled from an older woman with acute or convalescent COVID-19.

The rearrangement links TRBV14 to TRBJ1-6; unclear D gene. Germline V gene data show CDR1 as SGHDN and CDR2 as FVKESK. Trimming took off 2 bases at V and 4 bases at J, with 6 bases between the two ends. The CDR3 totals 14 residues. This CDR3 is CASSQFEYNSPLHF. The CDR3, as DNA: TGTGCCAGCAGCCAATTTGAGTATAATTCACCCCTCCACTTT.

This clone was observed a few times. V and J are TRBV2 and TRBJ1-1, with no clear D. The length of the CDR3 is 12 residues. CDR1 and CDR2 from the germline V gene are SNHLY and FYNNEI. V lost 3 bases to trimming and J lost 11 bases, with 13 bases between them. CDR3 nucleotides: TGTGCCAGCAGTGAGGCAGGATTGAACGCTTTCTTT. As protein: CASSEAGLNAFF.

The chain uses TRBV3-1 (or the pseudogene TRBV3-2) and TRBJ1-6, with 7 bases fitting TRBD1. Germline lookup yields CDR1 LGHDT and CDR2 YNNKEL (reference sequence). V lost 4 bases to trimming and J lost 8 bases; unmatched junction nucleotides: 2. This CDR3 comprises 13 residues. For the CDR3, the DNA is TGTGCCAGCAGCCCTACAGGGGATTCACCCCTCCACTTT. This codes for CASSPTGDSPLHF.

The CDR3: CASSSDRGLSYNEQFF. CDR3 coding DNA: TGTGCCAGCAGCTCTGACAGGGGGCTATCCTACAATGAGCAGTTCTTC. The J gene is TRBJ2-1, the V gene TRBV7-9; 10 bases match TRBD1. The V gene's germline CDR1 is SEHNR and CDR2 FQNEAQ (reference sequence). This CDR3 is 16 amino acids long. Trimming removed 4 bases from V and 1 base from J; junction bases left unmatched: 4.

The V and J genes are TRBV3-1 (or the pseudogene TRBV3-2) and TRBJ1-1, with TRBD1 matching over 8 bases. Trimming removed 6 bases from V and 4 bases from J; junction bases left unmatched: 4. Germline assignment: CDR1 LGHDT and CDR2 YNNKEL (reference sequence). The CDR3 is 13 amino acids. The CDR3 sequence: CASSADRVTEAFF. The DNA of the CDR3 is TGTGCCAGCAGTGCGGACAGGGTCACTGAAGCTTTCTTT.

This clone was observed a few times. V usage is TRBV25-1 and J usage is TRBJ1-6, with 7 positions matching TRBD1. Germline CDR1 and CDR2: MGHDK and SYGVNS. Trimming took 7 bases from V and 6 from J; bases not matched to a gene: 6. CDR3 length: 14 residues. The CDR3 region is CASNRDSSNSPLHF. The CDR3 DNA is TGTGCCAGCAACCGGGACAGCTCTAATTCACCCCTCCACTTT.

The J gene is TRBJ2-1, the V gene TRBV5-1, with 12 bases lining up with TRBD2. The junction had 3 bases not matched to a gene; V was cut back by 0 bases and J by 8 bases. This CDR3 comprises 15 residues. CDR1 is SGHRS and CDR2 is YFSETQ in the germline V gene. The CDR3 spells CASSLETSGGHEQFF. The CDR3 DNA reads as TGCGCCAGCAGCTTGGAAACTAGCGGGGGGCATGAGCAGTTCTTC.

The chain's CDR3 is CASSFSAGTRRETQYF. DNA for the CDR3: TGCGCCAGCAGCTTCTCAGCCGGGACTAGAAGAGAGACCCAGTACTTC. The V call is TRBV5-1, the J call TRBJ2-5; 8 positions agree with TRBD2. The length of the CDR3 is 16 residues. V lost 2 bases to trimming and J lost 4 bases; unmatched junction nucleotides: 10. The V gene's germline CDR1 is SGHRS and CDR2 YFSETQ. Full variable domain (remainder filled in from reference TRBV5-1 and TRBJ2-5): KAGVTQTPRYLIKTRGQQVTLSCSPISGHRSVSWYQQTPGQGLQFLFEYFSETQRNKGNFPGRFSGRQFSNSRSEMNVSTLELGDSALYLCASSFSAGTRRETQYFGPGTRLLVL.

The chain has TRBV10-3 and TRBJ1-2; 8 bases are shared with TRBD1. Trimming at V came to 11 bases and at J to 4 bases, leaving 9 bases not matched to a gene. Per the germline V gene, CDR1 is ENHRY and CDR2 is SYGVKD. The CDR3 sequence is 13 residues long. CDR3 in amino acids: CAVGTGYPYGYTF. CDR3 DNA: TGTGCCGTCGGGACAGGTTATCCCTATGGCTACACCTTC.

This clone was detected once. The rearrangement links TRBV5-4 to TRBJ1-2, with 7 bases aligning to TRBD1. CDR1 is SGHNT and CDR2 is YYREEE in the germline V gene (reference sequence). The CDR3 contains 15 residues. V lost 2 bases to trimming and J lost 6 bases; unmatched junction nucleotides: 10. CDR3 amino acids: CASSFGGRGNDGYTF. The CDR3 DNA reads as TGTGCCAGCAGCTTCGGTGGCAGGGGGAACGATGGCTACACCTTC.

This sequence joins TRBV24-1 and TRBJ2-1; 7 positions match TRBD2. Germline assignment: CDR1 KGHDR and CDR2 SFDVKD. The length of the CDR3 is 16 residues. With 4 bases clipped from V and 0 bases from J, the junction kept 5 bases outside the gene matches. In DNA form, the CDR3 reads TGTGCCACCAGTGAACCTAGCGGCAGCTCCTACAATGAGCAGTTCTTC. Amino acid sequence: CATSEPSGSSYNEQFF.

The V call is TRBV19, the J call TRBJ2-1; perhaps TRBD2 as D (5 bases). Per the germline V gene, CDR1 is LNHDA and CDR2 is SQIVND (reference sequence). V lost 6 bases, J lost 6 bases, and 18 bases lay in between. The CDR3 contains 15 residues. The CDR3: CASRRGHGNLNEQFF. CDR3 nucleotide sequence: TGTGCCAGTAGAAGAGGGCACGGTAATCTCAATGAGCAGTTCTTC.

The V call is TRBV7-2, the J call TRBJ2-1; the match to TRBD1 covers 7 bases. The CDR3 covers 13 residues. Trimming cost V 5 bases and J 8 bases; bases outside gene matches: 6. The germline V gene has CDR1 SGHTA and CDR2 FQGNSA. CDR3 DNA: TGTGCCAGCAGCCGAGACAGGGAAGATGAGCAGTTCTTC. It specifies CASSRDREDEQFF.

CDR3 bases: TGTGCCAGTAGTAAATCCAGGATGAACACTGAAGCTTTCTTT. Amino acid sequence: CASSKSRMNTEAFF. The rearrangement uses TRBV19 and TRBJ1-1; D is unresolved. Germline CDR1 reads LNHDA; CDR2 reads SQIVND (reference sequence). Deletions cut 4 bases from V and 0 bases from J, with 9 bases between. This CDR3 spans 14 amino acids.

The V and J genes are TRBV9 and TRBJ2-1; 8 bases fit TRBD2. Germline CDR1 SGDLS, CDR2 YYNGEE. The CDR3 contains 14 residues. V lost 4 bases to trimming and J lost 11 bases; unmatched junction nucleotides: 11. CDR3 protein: CASSTLSAGGQQFF. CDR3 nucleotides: TGTGCCAGCAGCACACTGAGTGCGGGGGGACAGCAGTTCTTC.

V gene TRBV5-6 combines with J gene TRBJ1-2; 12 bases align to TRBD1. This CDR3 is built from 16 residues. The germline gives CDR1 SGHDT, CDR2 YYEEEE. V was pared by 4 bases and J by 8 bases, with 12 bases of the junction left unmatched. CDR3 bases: TGTGCCAGCAGCCCTATTCCGGGACAGGGGGCGGTGGGCTACACCTTC. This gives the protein CASSPIPGQGAVGYTF.

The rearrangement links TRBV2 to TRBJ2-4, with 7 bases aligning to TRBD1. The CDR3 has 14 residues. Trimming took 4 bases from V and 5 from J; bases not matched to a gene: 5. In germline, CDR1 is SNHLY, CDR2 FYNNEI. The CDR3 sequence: CASSVGTAENIQYF. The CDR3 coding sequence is TGTGCCAGCAGTGTTGGGACAGCAGAAAACATTCAGTACTTC.

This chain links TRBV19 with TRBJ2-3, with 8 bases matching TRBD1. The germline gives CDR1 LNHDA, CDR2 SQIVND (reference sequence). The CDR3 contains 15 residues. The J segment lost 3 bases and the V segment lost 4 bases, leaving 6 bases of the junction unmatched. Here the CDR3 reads CASSTGQGRTDTQYF. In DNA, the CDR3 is TGTGCCAGTAGTACCGGACAGGGAAGGACAGATACGCAGTATTTT.

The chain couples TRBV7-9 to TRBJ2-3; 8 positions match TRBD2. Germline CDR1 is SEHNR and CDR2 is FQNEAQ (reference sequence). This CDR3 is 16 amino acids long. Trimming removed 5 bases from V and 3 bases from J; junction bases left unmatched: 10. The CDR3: CASSPHLAGRTDTQYF. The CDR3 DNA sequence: TGTGCCAGCAGCCCACATTTAGCGGGGAGAACAGATACGCAGTATTTT.

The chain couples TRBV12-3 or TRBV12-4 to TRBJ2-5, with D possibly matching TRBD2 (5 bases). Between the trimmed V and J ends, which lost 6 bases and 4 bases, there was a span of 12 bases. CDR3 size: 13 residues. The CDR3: CASSPVGGETQYF. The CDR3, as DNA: TGTGCCAGCAGCCCGGTAGGAGGAGAGACCCAGTACTTC.

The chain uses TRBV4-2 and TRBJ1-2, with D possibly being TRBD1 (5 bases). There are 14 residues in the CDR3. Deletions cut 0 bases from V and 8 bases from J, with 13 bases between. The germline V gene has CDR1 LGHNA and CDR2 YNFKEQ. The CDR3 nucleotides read TGTGCCAGCAGCCAAGATCCCAGGGAAGGAGGCTACACCTTC. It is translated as CASSQDPREGGYTF.

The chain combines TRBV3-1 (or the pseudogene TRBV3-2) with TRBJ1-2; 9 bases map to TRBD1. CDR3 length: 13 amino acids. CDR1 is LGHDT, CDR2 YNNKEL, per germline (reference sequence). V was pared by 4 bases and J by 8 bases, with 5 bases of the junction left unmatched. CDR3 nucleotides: TGTGCCAGCAGCCCACAGGGGGCAGGGGGCTACACCTTC. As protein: CASSPQGAGGYTF.

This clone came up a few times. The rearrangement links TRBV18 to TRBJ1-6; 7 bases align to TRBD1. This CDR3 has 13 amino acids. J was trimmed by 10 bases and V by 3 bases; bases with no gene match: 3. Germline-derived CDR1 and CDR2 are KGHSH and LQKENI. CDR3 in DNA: TGTGCCAGCTCACCGGGACAGTCATCACCCCTCCACTTT. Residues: CASSPGQSSPLHF. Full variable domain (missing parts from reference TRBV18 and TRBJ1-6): NAGVMQNPRHLVRRRGQEARLRCSPMKGHSHVYWYRQLPEEGLKFMVYLQKENIIDESGMPKERFSAEFPKEGPSILRIQQVVRGDSAAYFCASSPGQSSPLHFGNGTRLTVT.

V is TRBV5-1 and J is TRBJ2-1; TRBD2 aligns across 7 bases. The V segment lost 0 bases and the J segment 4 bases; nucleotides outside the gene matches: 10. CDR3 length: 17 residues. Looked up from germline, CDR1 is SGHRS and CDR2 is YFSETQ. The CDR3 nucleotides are TGCGCCAGCAGCTTGGTCCCCTCTAGCGGTGGTTACAATGAGCAGTTCTTC. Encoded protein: CASSLVPSSGGYNEQFF.

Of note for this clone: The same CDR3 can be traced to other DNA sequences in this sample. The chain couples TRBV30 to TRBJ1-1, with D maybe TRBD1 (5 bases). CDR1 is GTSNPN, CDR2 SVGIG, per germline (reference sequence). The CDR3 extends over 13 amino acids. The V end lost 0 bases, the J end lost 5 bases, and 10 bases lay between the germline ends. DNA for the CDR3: TGTGCCTGGAGTGTACGGGGGGGGACTGAAGCTTTCTTT. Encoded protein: CAWSVRGGTEAFF.

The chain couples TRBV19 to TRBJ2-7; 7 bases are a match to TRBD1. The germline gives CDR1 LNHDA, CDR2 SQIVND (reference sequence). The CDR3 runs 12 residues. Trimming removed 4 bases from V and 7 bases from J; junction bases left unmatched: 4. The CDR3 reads CASSKGAGEQYF. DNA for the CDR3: TGTGCCAGTAGTAAGGGGGCAGGGGAGCAGTACTTC. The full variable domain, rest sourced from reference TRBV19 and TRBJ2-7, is DGGITQSPKYLFRKEGQNVTLSCEQNLNHDAMYWYRQDPGQGLRLIYYSQIVNDFQKGDIAEGYSVSREKKESFPLTVTSAQKNPTAFYLCASSKGAGEQYFGPGTRLTVT.

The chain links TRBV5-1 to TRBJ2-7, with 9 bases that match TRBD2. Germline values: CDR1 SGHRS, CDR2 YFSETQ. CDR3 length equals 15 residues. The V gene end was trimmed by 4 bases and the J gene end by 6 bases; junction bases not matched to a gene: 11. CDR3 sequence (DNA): TGCGCCAGCAGCCCCTGGGCGGGGGGGCCAAGCGAGCAGTACTTC. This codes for CASSPWAGGPSEQYF.